This T cell receptor (beta chain) originates from a study of human T cells and chemical hapten exposure. Study as a whole: Read at 6 days, the patch tests placed 0.01% DPC on the upper back.

Time point: pre-sensitization, week 0. Indicated treatment: therapeutic diphenylcyclopropenone sensitization with weekly scalp DPC. The CDR3 spans 14 residues. V was pared by 0 bases and J by 1 base, with 7 bases between. The germline CDR1 and CDR2 sequences are SGHRS and YFSETQ. TCRdb used MiXCR to reprocess the RACE reads, holding one entry per CDR3 protein. The table shows roughly 250,000 distinct CDR3 sequences, with approximately 8.6% occurring only once. V usage is TRBV5-1 and J usage is TRBJ1-1; D is unresolved. This receptor was obtained from a woman aged 40 to 49 with alopecia areata. Some clones in this sample may be carry-over from other donors' samples. Sequencing used whole blood, obtained in connection with sensitization to the hapten diphenylcyclopropenone (DPC). In nucleotides, the CDR3 is TGCGCCAGCAGCTTGGAGGCCAAGAACACTGAAGCTTTCTTT. Its translation is CASSLEAKNTEAFF. The entire variable domain, with the rest obtained from reference TRBV5-1 and TRBJ1-1, is as follows: KAGVTQTPRYLIKTRGQQVTLSCSPISGHRSVSWYQQTPGQGLQFLFEYFSETQRNKGNFPGRFSGRQFSNSRSEMNVSTLELGDSALYLCASSLEAKNTEAFFGQGTRLTVV.